The 24 T cell receptor beta chains presented below share a single source sample, sequenced in a study of cytomegalovirus exposure and HLA in healthy donors. The PCR used 60 Vbeta and 13 Jbeta primers. Profiling relied on immunoSEQ multiplex PCR, and the TCRdb table lists in-frame clones only, not all of them. There are 200,000 to 250,000 clones in the sample; around 85% occur only once, and 1% to 1.5% lies in the top ten. Source material: PBMCs. The receptors were sampled from a human donor in good health.

CDR3 nucleotide sequence: TGTGCCAGTTCTAGCGGGAGGGCCGTCTACAATGAGCAGTTCTTC. Protein: CASSSGRAVYNEQFF. The rearrangement joins TRBV10-3 to TRBJ2-1, with 12 positions matching TRBD2. CDR3 length equals 15 residues. Germline CDR1 reads ENHRY; CDR2 reads SYGVKD. With 10 bases clipped from V and 3 bases from J, the junction kept 7 bases outside the gene matches.

The chain joins TRBV19 to TRBJ2-3, with 7 bases lining up with TRBD2. Germline CDR1 LNHDA, CDR2 SQIVND (reference sequence). V lost 4 bases, J lost 2 bases, and 12 bases stayed unmatched. The CDR3 loop spans 17 amino acids. DNA of the CDR3: TGTGCCAGTAGTAAAAAGGGCCTAGCGGACTTCACAGATACGCAGTATTTT. Translated, it gives CASSKKGLADFTDTQYF.

The chain recombines TRBV7-9 with TRBJ2-7; the match to TRBD2 covers 10 bases. V lost 5 bases and J lost 2; bases outside the gene matches: 18. CDR1 SEHNR and CDR2 FQNEAQ come from the germline V gene (reference sequence). The length of the CDR3 is 19 residues. The DNA of the CDR3 is TGTGCCAGCAGCCGTCAGGACCTAGCGGGAGCCGAGAGCCCCTACGAGCAGTACTTC. This gives the protein CASSRQDLAGAESPYEQYF.

This chain connects TRBV20-1 to TRBJ1-2, with D possibly matching TRBD1 (5 bases). The CDR3 has 11 residues. Trimming cost V 5 bases and J 3 bases, with 7 bases left between them. Germline-derived CDR1 and CDR2 are DFQATT and SNEGSKA (reference sequence). CDR3: CSALTDYGYTF. The CDR3 nucleotides read TGCAGTGCTTTGACAGACTATGGCTACACCTTC.

This clone showed up just once. V is TRBV19 and J is TRBJ2-3; D call uncertain. With 3 bases removed from V and 4 bases from J, the gap between germline ends came to 23 bases. CDR1 and CDR2 (germline): LNHDA, SQIVND (reference sequence). The CDR3 extends over 18 amino acids. CDR3: CASSIRYSRTGGADTQYF. The CDR3 DNA sequence: TGTGCCAGTAGTATTAGGTACTCTCGAACTGGCGGCGCAGATACGCAGTATTTT.

This chain connects TRBV4-3 to TRBJ1-1; possibly TRBD1 for D (6 bases). The CDR3 spans 13 residues. Trimming took 6 bases from V and 0 from J, leaving 8 bases between them. CDR1 LGHNA and CDR2 YSLEER come from the germline V gene. CDR3 bases: TGCGCCAGCAGTGGGGACATGAACACTGAAGCTTTCTTT. It encodes CASSGDMNTEAFF.

This chain connects TRBV30 to TRBJ2-5; the D gene is possibly TRBD2 (5 bases). V lost 0 bases and J 5 bases, leaving 16 bases between the germline ends. Germline V gives CDR1 GTSNPN, CDR2 SVGIG (reference sequence). The CDR3 contains 15 residues. The CDR3 sequence: CAWSVKARGRETQYF. The CDR3 nucleotides are TGTGCCTGGAGTGTAAAGGCTAGAGGGCGGGAGACCCAGTACTTC.

The sample holds one count of this clone. The genes are TRBV18 and TRBJ1-5; 8 nucleotides match TRBD1. V trimming: 3 bases; J trimming: 5 bases; junction bases outside the gene matches: 3. Germline-derived CDR1 and CDR2 are KGHSH and LQKENI. This CDR3 contains 14 residues. The CDR3, as DNA: TGTGCCAGCTCACCCGACAGGGGTGATCAGCCCCAGCATTTT. Encoded protein: CASSPDRGDQPQHF.

This rearrangement joins TRBV7-9 to TRBJ1-2; the match to TRBD1 covers 9 bases. The CDR3 contains 14 residues. Trimming at V came to 4 bases and at J to 7 bases, leaving 7 bases not matched to a gene. Germline CDR1 SEHNR, CDR2 FQNEAQ (reference sequence). Here the CDR3 reads CASSSQDRGSGYTF. CDR3 nucleotides: TGTGCCAGCAGCTCACAGGACAGGGGTAGTGGCTACACCTTC. Full variable domain (rest looked up from reference TRBV7-9 and TRBJ1-2): DTGVSQNPRHKITKRGQNVTFRCDPISEHNRLYWYRQTLGQGPEFLTYFQNEAQLEKSRLLSDRFSAERPKGSFSTLEIQRTEQGDSAMYLCASSSQDRGSGYTFGSGTRLTVV.

This chain joins TRBV6-1 and TRBJ2-3; the match to TRBD1 covers 8 bases. This CDR3 is 16 amino acids long. V lost 3 bases, J lost 4 bases, and 9 bases stayed unmatched. Germline V gives CDR1 MNHNS, CDR2 SASEGT. CDR3 amino acids: CASSEPDRVLADTQYF. Here the CDR3 DNA reads TGTGCCAGCAGTGAGCCGGACAGGGTTTTGGCAGATACGCAGTATTTT.

The count of this clone is one. The chain has TRBV20-1 and TRBJ2-1; TRBD2 might be the D (5 bases). V was pared by 5 bases and J by 4 bases, with 6 bases between. From germline, CDR1 is DFQATT and CDR2 SNEGSKA (reference sequence). This CDR3 comprises 11 residues. The CDR3 sequence: CSAEGYNEQFF. In DNA form, the CDR3 reads TGCAGTGCTGAGGGTTACAATGAGCAGTTCTTC.

The chain carries TRBV5-1 and TRBJ2-1; D possibly corresponds to TRBD2 (6 bases). Germline V CDR1 and CDR2: SGHRS, YFSETQ. The V end was cut by 0 bases, the J end by 15 bases, with 13 bases between. CDR3 length equals 12 residues. The CDR3 DNA reads as TGCGCCAGCAGCTTGGCCGGGACTCAATGGTTCTTC. Its protein product is CASSLAGTQWFF.

The chain couples TRBV29-1 to TRBJ1-1; D unresolved. Germline V gives CDR1 SQVTM, CDR2 ANQGSEA. The CDR3 spans 13 residues. The V gene lost 4 bases and the J gene lost 4 bases, with 13 bases spanning the gap. As DNA, the CDR3 is TGCAGCGTTGTGGCGTATGGGCGCACTGAAGCTTTCTTT. Its translation is CSVVAYGRTEAFF. The full variable domain, in which reference TRBV29-1 and TRBJ1-1 provide the parts outside the CDR3, is SAVISQKPSRDICQRGTSLTIQCQVDSQVTMMFWYRQQPGQSLTLIATANQGSEATYESGFVIDKFPISRPNLTFSTLTVSNMSPEDSSIYLCSVVAYGRTEAFFGQGTRLTVV.

The V call is TRBV5-1, the J call TRBJ2-3, with D possibly being TRBD2 (6 bases). Germline V CDR1 and CDR2: SGHRS, YFSETQ. The CDR3 runs to 16 residues. Trimming cost V 1 base and J 0 bases, with 12 bases left between them. In nucleotides, the CDR3 is TGCGCCAGCAGCTTGTCGTCCGCGGGAAGCACAGATACGCAGTATTTT. Its translation is CASSLSSAGSTDTQYF.

The chain recombines TRBV5-6 with TRBJ1-3, with 7 bases identical to TRBD1. The germline CDR1 and CDR2 sequences are SGHDT and YYEEEE. This CDR3 spans 15 amino acids. The junction had 5 bases not matched to a gene; V was cut back by 1 base and J by 4 bases. The CDR3 nucleotides are TGTGCCAGCAGCTTGTCGACAGGGCCGGGAAACACCATATATTTT. Its protein is CASSLSTGPGNTIYF.

The chain joins TRBV21-1 to TRBJ2-5; the D segment call TRBD2 is taken from the table without a DNA check. TRBV21-1 is a listed pseudogene. The CDR3 has 15 amino acids. The CDR3 loop is CASSKQAGKQETQYF. In nucleotides, the CDR3 is TGTGCCAGCAGCAAACAAGCGGGGAAGCAAGAGACCCAGTACTTC.

The V call is TRBV5-1, the J call TRBJ2-6; D uncertain. In germline, CDR1 is SGHRS, CDR2 YFSETQ. The V and J ends lost 6 bases and 0 bases respectively, with 4 bases between them. This CDR3 spans 13 amino acids. The CDR3 nucleotides are TGCGCCAGCACCTACTCTGGGGCCAACGTCCTGACTTTC. Translating gives CASTYSGANVLTF.

This clone was counted once. The chain couples TRBV7-9 to TRBJ2-5; 8 positions agree with TRBD1. Germline loops: CDR1 SEHNR, CDR2 FQNEAQ (reference sequence). The CDR3 runs to 14 residues. J gave up 1 base and V 5 bases, and 3 bases lay outside the gene matches. This CDR3 reads CASSPGTGQETQYF. The CDR3 nucleotides are TGTGCCAGCAGCCCGGGGACAGGCCAAGAGACCCAGTACTTC.

The rearrangement joins TRBV5-1 to TRBJ1-2; a weak D match, TRBD1 (6 bases). Trimming took off 0 bases at V and 2 bases at J, with 14 bases between the two ends. This CDR3 has 16 residues. Germline values: CDR1 SGHRS, CDR2 YFSETQ. Here the CDR3 reads CASSLERGGSNYGYTF. The CDR3, as DNA: TGCGCCAGCAGCTTGGAACGAGGGGGTTCGAACTATGGCTACACCTTC.

V is TRBV25-1 and J is TRBJ2-7; 7 nucleotides line up with TRBD2. V lost 4 bases, J lost 2 bases, and 8 bases stayed unmatched. CDR3 length: 15 residues. Germline loops: CDR1 MGHDK, CDR2 SYGVNS. CDR3: CASSVASGITYEQYF. The DNA for the CDR3 is TGTGCCAGCAGTGTGGCTAGCGGCATAACCTACGAGCAGTACTTC.

The CDR3, as DNA: TGTGCCAGCAGCTTAATACAGGGCGGAAGCTATGGCTACACCTTC. The encoded protein is CASSLIQGGSYGYTF. V usage is TRBV5-6 and J usage is TRBJ1-2; the D gene is possibly TRBD1 (6 bases). This CDR3 contains 15 residues. The germline CDR1 and CDR2 sequences are SGHDT and YYEEEE. Trimming shortened V by 2 bases and J by 4 bases, and 15 bases separated the two germline ends.

The gene calls are TRBV4-3 and TRBJ1-1, with 9 nucleotides matching TRBD1. With V trimmed by 1 base and J by 6 bases, 6 bases remained unmatched. Germline loops: CDR1 LGHNA, CDR2 YSLEER. The CDR3 spans 15 residues. The CDR3 is CASSQVPDRGAEAFF. The CDR3 bases are TGCGCCAGCAGCCAAGTACCCGACAGGGGGGCTGAAGCTTTCTTT.

This chain connects TRBV7-9 to TRBJ2-7, with TRBD1 identical over 10 bases. Germline assignment: CDR1 SEHNR and CDR2 FQNEAQ (reference sequence). The V gene end was trimmed by 5 bases and the J gene end by 4 bases; junction bases not matched to a gene: 8. This CDR3 has 15 amino acids. CDR3 protein: CASSHPTGGWYEQYF. CDR3 nucleotides: TGTGCCAGCAGCCACCCGACAGGGGGCTGGTACGAGCAGTACTTC. Full variable domain (missing parts from reference TRBV7-9 and TRBJ2-7): DTGVSQNPRHKITKRGQNVTFRCDPISEHNRLYWYRQTLGQGPEFLTYFQNEAQLEKSRLLSDRFSAERPKGSFSTLEIQRTEQGDSAMYLCASSHPTGGWYEQYFGPGTRLTVT.

This clone was picked up a small number of times. This chain connects TRBV4-1 to TRBJ1-1, with TRBD1 matching over 7 bases. V lost 0 bases, J lost 1 base, and 2 bases stayed unmatched. Germline V gene lookup returns CDR1 MGHRA and CDR2 YSYEKL. This CDR3 has 15 residues. The CDR3 sequence: CASSQETGRNTEAFF. The CDR3 region has the DNA TGCGCCAGCAGCCAAGAGACAGGGAGGAACACTGAAGCTTTCTTT.